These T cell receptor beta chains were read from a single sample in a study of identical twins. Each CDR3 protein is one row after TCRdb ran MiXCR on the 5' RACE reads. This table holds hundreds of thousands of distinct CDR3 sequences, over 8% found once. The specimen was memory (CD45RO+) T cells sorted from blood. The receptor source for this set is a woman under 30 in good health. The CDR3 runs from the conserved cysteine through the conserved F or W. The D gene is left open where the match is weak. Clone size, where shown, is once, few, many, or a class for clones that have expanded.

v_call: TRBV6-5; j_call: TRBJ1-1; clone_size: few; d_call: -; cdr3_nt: TGTGTTACACACCAAAGGGAAGCTTTCTTT; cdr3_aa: CVTHQREAFF
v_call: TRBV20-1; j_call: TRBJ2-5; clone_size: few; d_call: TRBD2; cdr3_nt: TGCAGTGTCAGGGAGGGGCGAAAGACCCAGTACTTC; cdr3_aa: CSVREGRKTQYF
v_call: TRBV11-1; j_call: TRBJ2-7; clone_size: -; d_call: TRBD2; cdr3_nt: TGTGCCAGCAGCTTCTCTAGCGGGGAGCCCTACGAGCAGTACTTC; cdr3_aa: CASSFSSGEPYEQYF
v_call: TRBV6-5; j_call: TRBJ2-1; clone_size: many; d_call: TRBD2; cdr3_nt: TGTGCCAGCAGTTCGACCCGACTAGCGGGAGGGCAACGTCAGTTCTTC; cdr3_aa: CASSSTRLAGGQRQFF
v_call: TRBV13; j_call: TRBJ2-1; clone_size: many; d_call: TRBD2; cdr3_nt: TGTGCCAGCAGCTCCCCCAAGCGGGGGGGCCGTAAAAATGAGCAGTTCTTC; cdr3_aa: CASSSPKRGGRKNEQFF
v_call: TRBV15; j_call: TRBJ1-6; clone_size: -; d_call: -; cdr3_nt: TGTGCCACCAGCAGAGATAAGGGAGATAATTCACCCCTCCACTTT; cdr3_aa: CATSRDKGDNSPLHF
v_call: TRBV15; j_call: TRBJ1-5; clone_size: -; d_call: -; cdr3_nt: TGTGCCACCAGCAGAGACAATCAGCCCCAGCATTTT; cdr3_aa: CATSRDNQPQHF
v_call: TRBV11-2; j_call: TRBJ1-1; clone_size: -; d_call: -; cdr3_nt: TGTGCCAGCAGCTTCAGTCGGGGGAACACTGAAGCTTTCTTT; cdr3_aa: CASSFSRGNTEAFF
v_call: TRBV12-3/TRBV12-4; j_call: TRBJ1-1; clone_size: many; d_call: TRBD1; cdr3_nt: TGTGCCAGCGGGTGGGACAGGGGCACTGAAGCTTTCTTT; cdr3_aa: CASGWDRGTEAFF
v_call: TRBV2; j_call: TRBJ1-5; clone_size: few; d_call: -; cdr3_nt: TGTGCCAGCAGTGAACTCGCGGGAACTTCCGAACCCCAGCATTTT; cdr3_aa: CASSELAGTSEPQHF
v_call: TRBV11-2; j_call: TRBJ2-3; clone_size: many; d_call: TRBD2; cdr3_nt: TGTGCCAGCAGCCCCCTCCGAGGGGCGGGAGGGACAGATACGCAGTATTTT; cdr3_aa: CASSPLRGAGGTDTQYF
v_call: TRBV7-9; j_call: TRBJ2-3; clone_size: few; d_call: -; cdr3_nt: TGTGCCAGCAGCCAGGGGTTACTAGCAGGCACAGATACGCAGTATTTT; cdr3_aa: CASSQGLLAGTDTQYF
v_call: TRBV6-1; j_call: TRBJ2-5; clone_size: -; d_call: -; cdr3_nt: TGTGCCACGCGAGCGGCAGCCAACCAAGAGACCCAGTACTTC; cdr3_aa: CATRAAANQETQYF
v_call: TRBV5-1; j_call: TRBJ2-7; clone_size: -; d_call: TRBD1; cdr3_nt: TGCGCCAGCAGCTTGGGCGTGCCGGGACAGGCCAACTACGAGCAGTACTTC; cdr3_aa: CASSLGVPGQANYEQYF
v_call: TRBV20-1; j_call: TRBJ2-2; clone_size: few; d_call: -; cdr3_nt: TGCAGTGCTAGATCCCAGGATGGCGCCGGGGAGCTGTTTTTT; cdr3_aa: CSARSQDGAGELFF
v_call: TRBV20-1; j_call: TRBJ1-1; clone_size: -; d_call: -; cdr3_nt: TGCAGTGCTAGAAATACCCAGCAGGGTGCTGAAGCTTTCTTT; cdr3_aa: CSARNTQQGAEAFF
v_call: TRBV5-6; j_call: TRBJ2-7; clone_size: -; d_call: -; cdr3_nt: TGTGCCAGCAGCCCCGGCCTCCTCTGGGACGAGCAGTACTTC; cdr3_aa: CASSPGLLWDEQYF
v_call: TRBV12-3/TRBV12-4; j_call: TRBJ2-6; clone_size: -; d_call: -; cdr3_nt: TGTGCCAGCAGTTTCCATTCCGGTAGGGCCAACGTCCTGACTTTC; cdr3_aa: CASSFHSGRANVLTF
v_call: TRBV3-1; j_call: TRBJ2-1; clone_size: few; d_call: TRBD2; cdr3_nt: TGTGCCAGCAGCCAGCGCCTCTCAGCGGGGGCCTACAATGAGCAGTTCTTC; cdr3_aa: CASSQRLSAGAYNEQFF
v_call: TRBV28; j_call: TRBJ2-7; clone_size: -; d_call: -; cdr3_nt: TGTGCCAGTAAGTCCGGGACGCTTTACGAGCAGTACTTC; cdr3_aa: CASKSGTLYEQYF
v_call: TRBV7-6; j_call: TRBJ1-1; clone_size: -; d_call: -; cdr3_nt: TGTGCCAGCAGCGGCCGGGGGGAGACAGCTTTCTTT; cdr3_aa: CASSGRGETAFF
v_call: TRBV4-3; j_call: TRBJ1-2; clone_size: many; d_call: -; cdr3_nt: TGCGCCAGCAGCCAATCGCGTGGGACTACCTATGGCTACACCTTC; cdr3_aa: CASSQSRGTTYGYTF
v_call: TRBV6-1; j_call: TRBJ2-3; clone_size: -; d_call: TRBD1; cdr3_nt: TGTGCCAGCAGCCTCGGGACAGGCTTCACAGATACGCAGTATTTT; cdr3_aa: CASSLGTGFTDTQYF
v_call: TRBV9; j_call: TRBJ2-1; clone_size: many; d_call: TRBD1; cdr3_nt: TGTGCCAGCAGCGCGGTAGGGGACAGGGTAAATGAGCAGTTCTTC; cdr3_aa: CASSAVGDRVNEQFF
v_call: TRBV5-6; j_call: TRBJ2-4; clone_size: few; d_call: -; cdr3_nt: TGTGCCAGCAGCTCCTGGGTCTCATTGGACATTCAGTACTTC; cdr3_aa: CASSSWVSLDIQYF
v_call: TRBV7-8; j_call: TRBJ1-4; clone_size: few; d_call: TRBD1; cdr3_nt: TGTGCCAGCAGCTTAGTGCACAGGGGGGACGAAAAACTGTTTTTT; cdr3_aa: CASSLVHRGDEKLFF
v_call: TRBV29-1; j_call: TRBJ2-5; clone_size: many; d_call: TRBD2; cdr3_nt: TGCAGCGTGACGACTAGCGGGAGACGAGAGACCCAGTACTTC; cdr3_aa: CSVTTSGRRETQYF
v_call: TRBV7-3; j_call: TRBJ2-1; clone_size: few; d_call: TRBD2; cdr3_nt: TGTGCCAGCAGCTCCCCTCTAGCGGGGGCCAATATCTACAATGAGCAGTTCTTC; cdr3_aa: CASSSPLAGANIYNEQFF
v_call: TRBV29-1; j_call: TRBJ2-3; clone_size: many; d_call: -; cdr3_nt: TGCAGCGTTGTTACCCTAGGCACAGATACGCAGTATTTT; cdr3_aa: CSVVTLGTDTQYF
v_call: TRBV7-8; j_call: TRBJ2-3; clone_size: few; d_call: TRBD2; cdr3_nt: TGTGCCAGCAGCTCTAGCGGGATGGTAGATACGCAGTATTTT; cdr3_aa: CASSSSGMVDTQYF
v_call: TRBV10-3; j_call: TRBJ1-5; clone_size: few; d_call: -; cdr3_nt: TGTGCCATCAGCCCAAGGGGCAATCAGCCCCAGCATTTT; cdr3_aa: CAISPRGNQPQHF
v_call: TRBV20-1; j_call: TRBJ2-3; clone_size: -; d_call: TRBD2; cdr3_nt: TGCAGTGCTACCGACGGGCGGGAGGGCCGAAATACGCAGTATTTT; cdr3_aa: CSATDGREGRNTQYF
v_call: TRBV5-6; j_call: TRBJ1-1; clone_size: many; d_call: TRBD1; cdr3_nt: TGTGCCAGCAGACGAGGACAGGGGAGATGGAGCACTGAAGCTTTCTTT; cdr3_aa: CASRRGQGRWSTEAFF
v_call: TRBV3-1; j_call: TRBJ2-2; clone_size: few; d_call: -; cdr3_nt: TGTGCCAGCAGCCGTTACGGGCAGAAAAACACCGGGGAGCTGTTTTTT; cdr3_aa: CASSRYGQKNTGELFF
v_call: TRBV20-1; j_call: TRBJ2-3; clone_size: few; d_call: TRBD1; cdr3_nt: TGCAGTGGACAGGGACAGGGGAATACGCAGTATTTT; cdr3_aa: CSGQGQGNTQYF
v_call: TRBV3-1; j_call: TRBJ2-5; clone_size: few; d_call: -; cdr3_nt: TGTGCCAGCAGCCATCAAGGTACGAAGACCCAGTACTTC; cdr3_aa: CASSHQGTKTQYF
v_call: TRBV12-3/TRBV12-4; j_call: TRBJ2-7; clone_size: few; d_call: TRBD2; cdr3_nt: TGTGCCAGCAGGCGTGGGGGGGGAGGGTCCTCCTACGAGCAGTACTTC; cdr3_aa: CASRRGGGGSSYEQYF
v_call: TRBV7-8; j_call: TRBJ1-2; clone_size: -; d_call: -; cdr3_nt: TGTGCCAGCAGCTTCCTCACCTATGGCTACACCTTC; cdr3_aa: CASSFLTYGYTF
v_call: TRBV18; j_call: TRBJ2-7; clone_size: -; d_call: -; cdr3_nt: TGTGCCAGCTCACAACCACAGGGCCAGCAGTACTTC; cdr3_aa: CASSQPQGQQYF
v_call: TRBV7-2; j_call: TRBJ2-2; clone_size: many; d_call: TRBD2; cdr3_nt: TGTGCCAGCAGACGGAGGACTAGTGGGGAGCTGTTTTTT; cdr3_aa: CASRRRTSGELFF
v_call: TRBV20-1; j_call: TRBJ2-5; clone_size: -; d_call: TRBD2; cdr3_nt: TGCAGTGCACTCGGGACTAGCGGGAGGGCCGGGGAGACCCAGTACTTC; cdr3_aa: CSALGTSGRAGETQYF
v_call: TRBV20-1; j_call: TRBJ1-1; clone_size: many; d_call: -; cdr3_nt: TGCAGTACCTTTAAGGGGGACACTGAAGCTTTCTTT; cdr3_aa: CSTFKGDTEAFF
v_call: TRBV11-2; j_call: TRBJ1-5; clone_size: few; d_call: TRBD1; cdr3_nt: TGTGCCAGCAGCTTGACAGGGCTACAGCCCCAGCATTTT; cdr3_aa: CASSLTGLQPQHF
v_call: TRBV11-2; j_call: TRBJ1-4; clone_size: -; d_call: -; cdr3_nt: TGTGCCAGCAGCTTAGTGGGGTTAGATGAAAAACTGTTTTTT; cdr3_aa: CASSLVGLDEKLFF
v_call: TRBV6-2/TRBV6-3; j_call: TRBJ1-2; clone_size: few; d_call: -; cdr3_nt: TGTGCCAGCAGTTACTCGCACTATGGCTACACCTTC; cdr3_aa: CASSYSHYGYTF
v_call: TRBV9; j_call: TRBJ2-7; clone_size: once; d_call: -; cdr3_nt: TGTGCCAGCAGCGCCCAGGAGGGGCCCTACGAGCAGTACTTC; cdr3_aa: CASSAQEGPYEQYF
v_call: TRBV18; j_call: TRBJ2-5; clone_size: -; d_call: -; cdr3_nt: TGTGCCAGCTCACCACAAGAGGAGACCCAGTACTTC; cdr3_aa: CASSPQEETQYF
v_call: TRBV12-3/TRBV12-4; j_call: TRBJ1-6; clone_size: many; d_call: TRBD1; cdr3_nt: TGTGCCAGCACCCCGACAGGGGTCCTGTCACCCCTCCACTTT; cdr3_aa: CASTPTGVLSPLHF
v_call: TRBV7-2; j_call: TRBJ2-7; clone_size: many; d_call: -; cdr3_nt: TGTGCCAGCAGCTTAAATACCTACTACGAGCAGTACTTC; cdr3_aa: CASSLNTYYEQYF
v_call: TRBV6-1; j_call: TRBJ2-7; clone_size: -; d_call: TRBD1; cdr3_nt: TGTGCCAGTAGCAGACAGGGGCAAGGCTTTTACGAGCAGTACTTC; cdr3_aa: CASSRQGQGFYEQYF
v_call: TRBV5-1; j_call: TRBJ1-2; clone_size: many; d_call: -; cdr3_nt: TGCGCCAGCAGACGCGAAAACTATGGCTACACCTTC; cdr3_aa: CASRRENYGYTF
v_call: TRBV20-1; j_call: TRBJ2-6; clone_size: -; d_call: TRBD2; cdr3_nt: TGCAGTGCTAAGGATCGGACTAGATTTTCTGGGGCCAACGTCCTGACTTTC; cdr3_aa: CSAKDRTRFSGANVLTF
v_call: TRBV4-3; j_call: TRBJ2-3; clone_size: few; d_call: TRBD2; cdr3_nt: TGCGCCAGCAGCTTTCGGACTAGCGGCACAGATACGCAGTATTTT; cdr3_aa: CASSFRTSGTDTQYF
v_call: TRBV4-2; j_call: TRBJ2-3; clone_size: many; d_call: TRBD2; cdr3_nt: TGTGCCAGCAGCCAAGAGCGAGGTAGCGGGTACACAGATACGCAGTATTTT; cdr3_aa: CASSQERGSGYTDTQYF
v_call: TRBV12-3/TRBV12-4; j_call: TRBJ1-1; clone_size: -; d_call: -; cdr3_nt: TGTGCCAGCAGTTTCTCGACTGACACTGAAGCTTTCTTT; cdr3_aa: CASSFSTDTEAFF
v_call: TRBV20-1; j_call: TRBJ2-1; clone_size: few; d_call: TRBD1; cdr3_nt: TGCAGTGCCCGGGACAGGGGATTCTCCTACAATGAGCAGTTCTTC; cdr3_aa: CSARDRGFSYNEQFF
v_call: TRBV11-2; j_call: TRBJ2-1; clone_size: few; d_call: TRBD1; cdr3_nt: TGTGCCAGCAGAGGACCGGGACAGGGGTTCAATGAGCAGTTCTTC; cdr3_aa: CASRGPGQGFNEQFF
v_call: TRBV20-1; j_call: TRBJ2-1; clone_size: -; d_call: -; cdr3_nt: TGCAGTGCTAGCGACGCGGAGTCCTACAATGAGCAGTTCTTC; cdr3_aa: CSASDAESYNEQFF
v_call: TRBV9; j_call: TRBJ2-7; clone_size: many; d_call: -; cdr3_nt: TGTGCCAGCAGTCGTAGTACGCTGAACTACGAGCAGTACTTC; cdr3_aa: CASSRSTLNYEQYF